The 28 T cell receptor beta chains below were found in one sample sequenced in a study of blood T cell repertoires in COVID-19. This table comes from immunoSEQ multiplex PCR, and its TCRdb copy is limited to in-frame clones, with some not included. Of about 200,000 clones listed, roughly 85% are singletons. The sample was PBMCs or T cells enriched from blood (not recorded which). All receptors derive from a middle-aged man who had recovered from COVID-19.

The CDR3 DNA reads as TGCGCCAGCAGCTTGGGATCTTCGGGAACAACGGATGAGCAGTTCTTC. Translation: CASSLGSSGTTDEQFF. V is TRBV5-1 and J is TRBJ2-1; maybe TRBD2 (5 bases). The germline V and J ends were trimmed by 0 bases and 8 bases, with 18 bases remaining between them. The CDR3 length is 16 residues. Germline V gives CDR1 SGHRS, CDR2 YFSETQ.

A word on this clone: This may be a read error, as it is one base from a much larger clone. CDR3 loop: CASSYKSSADRAFSYEQYF. The CDR3 region has the DNA TGTGCCAGCAGCTATAAATCTTCCGCGGACAGGGCCTTTTCCTACGAGCAGTACTTC. V is TRBV21-1 and J is TRBJ2-7; the table's D call, TRBD1, has no DNA check behind it. TRBV21-1 is deemed a pseudogene. CDR3 size: 19 residues.

This clone was seen a single time. The V and J genes are TRBV7-2 and TRBJ2-5; 15 nucleotides line up with TRBD2. CDR3 length: 16 amino acids. The germline V gene has CDR1 SGHTA and CDR2 FQGNSA. Losses at the gene ends were 4 bases for V and 5 bases for J; bases not matched to a gene: 5. The CDR3 coding sequence is TGTGCCAGCAGCTCTCGGACTAGCGGGAGGGGGGAGACCCAGTACTTC. The encoded protein is CASSSRTSGRGETQYF.

Only one count was recorded for this clone. The rearrangement joins TRBV3-1 (or the pseudogene TRBV3-2) to TRBJ2-5; 12 bases fit TRBD2. The CDR3 has 16 amino acids. Looked up from germline, CDR1 is LGHDT and CDR2 is YNNKEL (reference sequence). Trimming at V came to 4 bases and at J to 7 bases, leaving 10 bases not matched to a gene. The CDR3 nucleotides are TGTGCCAGCAGCCTGACCCTAGCGGGAGGGCATGGGACCCAGTACTTC. Residues: CASSLTLAGGHGTQYF.

The rearrangement links TRBV7-9 to TRBJ2-7; TRBD1 agrees at 9 bases. The CDR3 spans 14 residues. Germline V CDR1 and CDR2: SEHNR, FQNEAQ (reference sequence). Trimming cost V 1 base and J 4 bases; bases outside gene matches: 2. CDR3 DNA sequence: TGTGCCAGCAGCTTAGAACAGGGGGCTTACGAGCAGTACTTC. It codes for CASSLEQGAYEQYF. The full variable domain, its missing parts supplied by reference TRBV7-9 and TRBJ2-7, is DTGVSQNPRHKITKRGQNVTFRCDPISEHNRLYWYRQTLGQGPEFLTYFQNEAQLEKSRLLSDRFSAERPKGSFSTLEIQRTEQGDSAMYLCASSLEQGAYEQYFGPGTRLTVT.

CDR3 in DNA: TGCGCCAGCAGCACCACGATCTTGACAGGGCTTGGGGAGACCCAGTACTTC. Amino acids: CASSTTILTGLGETQYF. The chain has TRBV5-1 and TRBJ2-5, with TRBD1 matching 7 bases. Germline V lookup: CDR1 SGHRS, CDR2 YFSETQ. V shed 4 bases, J shed 5 bases, and the junction held 17 bases outside the gene matches. The CDR3 length is 17 residues. The variable domain in full, completed from reference TRBV5-1 and TRBJ2-5, reads KAGVTQTPRYLIKTRGQQVTLSCSPISGHRSVSWYQQTPGQGLQFLFEYFSETQRNKGNFPGRFSGRQFSNSRSEMNVSTLELGDSALYLCASSTTILTGLGETQYFGPGTRLLVL.

The CDR3 DNA follows: TGTGCCAGCAGCCACTATAGCGGGAGAGGGCGCGAGCAGTACTTC. Protein product: CASSHYSGRGREQYF. The V gene is TRBV11-3, the J gene TRBJ2-7; TRBD2 agrees at 9 bases. V gave up 5 bases and J gave up 6 bases; unmatched junction bases: 11. This CDR3 has 15 amino acids. CDR1 is SGHNT and CDR2 is YENEEA in the germline V gene. Filled out from reference TRBV11-3 and TRBJ2-7, the complete variable domain reads EAGVVQSPRYKIIEKKQPVAFWCNPISGHNTLYWYLQNLGQGPELLIRYENEEAVDDSQLPKDRFSAERLKGVDSTLKIQPAELGDSAVYLCASSHYSGRGREQYFGPGTRLTVT.

J is TRBJ1-1 and V is TRBV5-5; tentatively, D is TRBD1 (5 bases). The CDR3 is 13 residues long. Per germline, CDR1 SGHKS and CDR2 YYEKEE (reference sequence). V shed 0 bases and J shed 8 bases, with 11 bases lying between them. The CDR3 sequence: CASSLGAGPEAFF. Here the CDR3 DNA reads TGTGCCAGCAGCTTGGGGGCGGGGCCAGAAGCTTTCTTT.

V is TRBV7-3 and J is TRBJ1-1, with D perhaps matching TRBD1 (6 bases). CDR3 length equals 12 residues. Germline V gene sequence: CDR1 SGHTA, CDR2 FQGTGA. Trimming removed 3 bases at V and 8 bases at J, with 10 bases between. The DNA for the CDR3 is TGTGCCAGCAGCTTCCCTGGGACAGAAGCTTTCTTT. Amino acid sequence: CASSFPGTEAFF. Complete variable domain (other parts from reference TRBV7-3 and TRBJ1-1): GAGVSQTPSNKVTEKGKYVELRCDPISGHTALYWYRQSLGQGPEFLIYFQGTGAADDSGLPNDRFFAVRPEGSVSTLKIQRTERGDSAVYLCASSFPGTEAFFGQGTRLTVV.

The chain combines TRBV27 with TRBJ2-7; D is possibly TRBD1 (5 bases). The CDR3 spans 15 residues. Germline V gene sequence: CDR1 MNHEY, CDR2 SMNVEV (reference sequence). Trimming removed 4 bases from V and 5 bases from J, with 18 bases in between. The DNA for the CDR3 is TGTGCCAGCAGTTCCCCTGGACAAATCCCCCACGAGCAGTACTTC. Amino acids: CASSSPGQIPHEQYF.

The chain combines TRBV25-1 with TRBJ2-2; 8 nucleotides align to TRBD2. CDR1 and CDR2 (germline): MGHDK, SYGVNS. V dropped 3 bases and J dropped 4; count of bases not matched to a gene: 1. The CDR3 length is 14 residues. DNA for the CDR3: TGTGCCAGCAGTGACGGGGGGGGCACCGGGGAGCTGTTTTTT. Translation gives CASSDGGGTGELFF.

The table lists this clone with a few counts. The CDR3 DNA reads TGTGCCAGCAGCGAAATCGCACTAGCGGTTAGCGGGGAGCTGTTTTTT. Its protein product is CASSEIALAVSGELFF. The chain couples TRBV2 to TRBJ2-2; 8 bases agree with TRBD2. Germline V gives CDR1 SNHLY, CDR2 FYNNEI. The CDR3 runs to 16 residues. The V segment lost 6 bases and the J segment 7 bases; nucleotides outside the gene matches: 13.

This rearrangement joins TRBV5-1 to TRBJ2-1; 10 bases line up with TRBD2. The CDR3 is 16 amino acids. With V trimmed by 4 bases and J by 3 bases, 7 bases remained unmatched. CDR1 and CDR2 from the germline V gene are SGHRS and YFSETQ. CDR3 sequence: CASSPGTSANYNEQFF. CDR3 nucleotides: TGCGCCAGCAGCCCCGGGACTAGCGCAAACTACAATGAGCAGTTCTTC. Full variable domain (outside the CDR3, taken from reference TRBV5-1 and TRBJ2-1): KAGVTQTPRYLIKTRGQQVTLSCSPISGHRSVSWYQQTPGQGLQFLFEYFSETQRNKGNFPGRFSGRQFSNSRSEMNVSTLELGDSALYLCASSPGTSANYNEQFFGPGTRLTVL.

The V call is TRBV18, the J call TRBJ1-2; no firm D call. Germline-derived CDR1 and CDR2 are KGHSH and LQKENI. This CDR3 has 13 amino acids. V dropped 5 bases and J dropped 8 bases, with 15 bases sitting between them. The CDR3, as DNA: TGTGCCAGCTCATCCCTGGCGGTTGAAGGCTACACCTTC. Protein product: CASSSLAVEGYTF.

Of note for this clone: The junction departs from germline at one end; a sequencing error may be responsible. The chain couples TRBV19 to TRBJ1-2; maybe TRBD1 (5 bases). This CDR3 is 14 amino acids long. Germline CDR1 reads LNHDA; CDR2 reads SQIVND (reference sequence). The chain's CDR3 is CVSSTQGGAYGYTF. Written as DNA, the CDR3 is TGTGTCAGTAGTACTCAAGGCGGGGCCTATGGCTACACCTTC.

This rearrangement joins TRBV2 to TRBJ2-7, with 14 bases aligning to TRBD2. V was clipped by 9 bases and J by 5 bases; unmatched bases: 3. The CDR3 length is 13 residues. The germline V gene has CDR1 SNHLY and CDR2 FYNNEI. The CDR3 DNA is TGTGCCAGTGGACTAGCGGGAGGTAACGAGCAGTACTTC. This translates into CASGLAGGNEQYF.

V gene TRBV9 combines with J gene TRBJ1-1, with 7 bases fitting TRBD1. After removal of 3 bases from V and 3 bases from J, the junction contained 8 bases not matched to a gene. Germline lookup yields CDR1 SGDLS and CDR2 YYNGEE. CDR3 length: 15 amino acids. The CDR3 bases are TGTGCCAGCAGCGCAAGACAGGGATTATACACTGAAGCTTTCTTT. Protein sequence: CASSARQGLYTEAFF.

This chain uses TRBV4-1 with TRBJ1-5; D remains unclear. The V end was cut by 0 bases, the J end by 4 bases, with 7 bases between. Looked up from germline, CDR1 is MGHRA and CDR2 is YSYEKL. The CDR3 covers 14 residues. CDR3 DNA: TGCGCCAGCAGCCAAGAGGTGACAAATCAGCCCCAGCATTTT. This encodes CASSQEVTNQPQHF.

This clone was found once. The V call is TRBV5-6, the J call TRBJ2-7, with a possible D match to TRBD2 (6 bases). V lost 4 bases to trimming and J lost 7 bases, with 18 bases between them. The CDR3 sequence is 14 residues long. CDR1 is SGHDT, CDR2 YYEEEE, per germline. The CDR3 DNA is TGTGCCAGCAGCGATCAGGCGGGGACGGGGGAGCAGTACTTC. This translates into CASSDQAGTGEQYF.

The rearrangement joins TRBV28 to TRBJ1-2; TRBD1 might be the D (6 bases). Germline-derived CDR1 and CDR2 are MDHEN and SYDVKM. This CDR3 comprises 15 residues. V was cut by 4 bases and J by 5 bases, with 17 bases left in between. The CDR3 region has the DNA TGTGCCAGCAGTTCGTCCCGGACAGCCTCATATGGCTACACCTTC. Its translation is CASSSSRTASYGYTF.

The CDR3 DNA is TGTGCCAGCAGTACACAGGGCTCTGGCTACACCTTC. The encoded protein is CASSTQGSGYTF. The rearrangement joins TRBV27 to TRBJ1-2; possible D gene TRBD1, 6 bases. Germline V gene sequence: CDR1 MNHEY, CDR2 SMNVEV (reference sequence). This CDR3 comprises 12 residues. Trimming removed 5 bases at V and 7 bases at J, with 11 bases between.

The genes are TRBV11-3 and TRBJ2-7; 8 nucleotides line up with TRBD2. This CDR3 has 19 residues. Germline V lookup: CDR1 SGHNT, CDR2 YENEEA. With 5 bases clipped from V and 2 bases from J, the junction kept 20 bases outside the gene matches. The CDR3 is CASSPTSGTRQTQTYEQYF. The CDR3 bases are TGTGCCAGCAGCCCAACATCCGGGACTAGGCAAACACAAACCTACGAGCAGTACTTC.

The V and J genes are TRBV2 and TRBJ2-7; 10 positions match TRBD2. V lost 4 bases to trimming and J lost 7 bases; unmatched junction nucleotides: 4. The CDR3 contains 13 residues. The germline V gene has CDR1 SNHLY and CDR2 FYNNEI. CDR3 amino acids: CASSGPAGGEQYF. CDR3 bases: TGTGCCAGCAGTGGTCCAGCGGGAGGGGAGCAGTACTTC.

The chain carries TRBV13 and TRBJ2-3; D is uncertain. V was clipped by 2 bases and J by 4 bases, with 13 bases between them. The CDR3 spans 15 residues. The germline gives CDR1 PRHDT, CDR2 FYEKMQ (reference sequence). CDR3 sequence reads: CASSLRSRSADTQYF. CDR3 coding DNA: TGTGCCAGCAGCTTACGTTCGAGATCGGCAGATACGCAGTATTTT.

This chain joins TRBV30 and TRBJ1-6, with D hard to call. The germline V gene encodes CDR1 GTSNPN and CDR2 SVGIG (reference sequence). With 0 bases removed from V and 6 bases from J, the gap between germline ends came to 6 bases. The length of the CDR3 is 13 residues. The CDR3 region is CAWSVFINSPLHF. The CDR3, as DNA: TGTGCCTGGAGTGTATTTATTAATTCACCCCTCCACTTT.

V and J are TRBV18 and TRBJ1-3, with a possible D match to TRBD1 (5 bases). The V and J ends lost 1 base and 3 bases respectively, with 16 bases between them. The CDR3 covers 17 residues. Germline V gene data show CDR1 as KGHSH and CDR2 as LQKENI. CDR3 coding DNA: TGTGCCAGCTCACCACGATGGGGCGAACACGGTGGAAACACCATATATTTT. Protein: CASSPRWGEHGGNTIYF.

V and J are TRBV20-1 and TRBJ2-7, with no clear D. V lost 3 bases to trimming and J lost 3 bases, with 6 bases between them. This CDR3 is built from 11 residues. Looked up from germline, CDR1 is DFQATT and CDR2 is SNEGSKA (reference sequence). The DNA for the CDR3 is TGCAGTGCTAGGGCGGACTACGAGCAGTACTTC. Its protein product is CSARADYEQYF.

The chain uses TRBV11-2 and TRBJ2-1, with 14 nucleotides matching TRBD2. Trimming took 0 bases from V and 9 from J; bases not matched to a gene: 4. CDR1 SGHAT and CDR2 FQNNGV come from the germline V gene. This CDR3 contains 16 residues. The CDR3 loop reads CASSLEGLAGVGEQFF. In nucleotides, the CDR3 is TGTGCCAGCAGCTTAGAGGGACTAGCGGGAGTGGGTGAGCAGTTCTTC. Full variable domain (rest looked up from reference TRBV11-2 and TRBJ2-1): EAGVAQSPRYKIIEKRQSVAFWCNPISGHATLYWYQQILGQGPKLLIQFQNNGVVDDSQLPKDRFSAERLKGVDSTLKIQPAKLEDSAVYLCASSLEGLAGVGEQFFGPGTRLTVL.